The 5 T cell receptor beta chains given below trace back to one sample, sequenced in a study of CD8 T cells in ankylosing spondylitis. TCRdb redid the calling of the 5' RACE reads with MiXCR, one entry per CDR3 protein. The table shows roughly 100,000 distinct CDR3 sequences, with about 8% occurring only once. Specimen: blood, either unsorted or a sorted T cell fraction (not recorded which). The receptors come from a male donor with ankylosing spondylitis or in good health (not recorded which).

This clonotype was observed at least ten times. The V call is TRBV7-2, the J call TRBJ2-3; 7 nucleotides align to TRBD2. J gave up 8 bases and V 1 base, and 9 bases lay outside the gene matches. The germline gives CDR1 SGHTA, CDR2 FQGNSA. This CDR3 is 15 amino acids long. The CDR3, as DNA: TGTGCCAGCAGCTTAGGGGGGGAGGGCCTTGGTACGCAGTATTTT. It encodes CASSLGGEGLGTQYF.

This clonotype was recorded many times. CDR3 bases: TGCGCCAGCAGCTTGGTAAGGGGCACTGAAGCTTTCTTT. It codes for CASSLVRGTEAFF. The chain combines TRBV5-1 with TRBJ1-1, with D possibly matching TRBD1 (5 bases). CDR1 SGHRS and CDR2 YFSETQ come from the germline V gene. The CDR3 consists of 13 residues. Between the trimmed V and J ends, which lost 0 bases and 4 bases, there was a span of 7 bases.

This clonotype was counted at least ten times. This sequence joins TRBV29-1 and TRBJ2-7; 8 bases agree with TRBD1. V trimming: 8 bases; J trimming: 9 bases; junction bases outside the gene matches: 6. Per the germline V gene, CDR1 is SQVTM and CDR2 is ANQGSEA. The CDR3 is 10 residues long. This CDR3 is CSTDRARQYF. The CDR3 nucleotides are TGCAGCACGGACAGGGCTAGGCAGTACTTC.

This clonotype was counted ten times or more. One end of the junction fails to match germline, which may point to a read error. The chain combines TRBV20-1 with TRBJ2-3; 8 bases fit TRBD2. Germline CDR1 reads DFQATT; CDR2 reads SNEGSKA (reference sequence). The CDR3 runs to 14 residues. The DNA of the CDR3 is TGCAGTGCTAGGGGACGGACTAGCATAGATACGCAGTATTTT. The encoded protein is CSARGRTSIDTQYF.

This clonotype was found many times. The chain joins TRBV7-2 to TRBJ2-3, with 10 bases fitting TRBD2. This CDR3 spans 17 amino acids. CDR1 SGHTA and CDR2 FQGNSA come from the germline V gene. The V and J ends lost 1 base and 1 base, in that order; junction bases with no gene match: 5. The CDR3 spells CASSLGPLAGGTDTQYF. DNA for the CDR3: TGTGCCAGCAGCTTAGGTCCGCTAGCGGGGGGCACAGATACGCAGTATTTT.